This T cell receptor (beta chain) originates from a study of breast tumors, draining lymph nodes, adjacent tissues. Points from the study as a whole: Tumor repertoires ranked between lymph nodes and nontumor tissue in diversity, with V and J gene preferences.

The lymph nodes were axillary draining lymph nodes from breast cancer patients. TCRdb re-called the multiplex PCR reads through MiXCR, storing one row per CDR3 protein. This table holds about 270,000 distinct CDR3 sequences, around 30% found once. Turning to this clonotype: As yet, its antigen is unknown. A clone one base away is much larger, so this may be a read error.

CDR1 is SGHNT and CDR2 is YYREEE in the germline V gene (reference sequence). The CDR3 totals 13 residues. This clonotype was obtained from a female donor with breast cancer. Some clones in this sample may be carry-over from other donors' samples. The genes are TRBV5-4 and TRBJ2-1; the D is unclear. Sequenced material: axillary lymph node tissue. DNA of the CDR3: TGTGCCAGCAGCGGTAGCCTGTACAGTGAGCAGTTCTTC. Encoded protein: CASSGSLYSEQFF.